This TCR beta chain was documented in a study of blood T cell repertoires in COVID-19 (dated by TCRdb to the early 2020s). Regarding the study in general: Samples covering the acute and convalescent phases of COVID-19 were provided by collaborators in the United States, Italy and Spain. Samples were obtained from the ongoing ImmuneRACE study (first 160 participants) and from over a thousand subjects provided by 6 global collaborators. A freely available public database, intended as a resource for researchers studying the immune response to SARS-CoV-2, is where the repertoires were released. Where HLA class I and class II types were available, the types were taken from metadata supplied by the sample provider, not from assay-based typing. The dataset comprised deeply sampled blood TCRbeta repertoires from subjects exposed to, actively infected with, or recovered from COVID-19. The sample metadata nearly always contained a de-identified subject ID, COVID-19 status, age in years and sex. The material from the prospective study consisted of cDNA or gDNA derived from T cells, B-cell-depleted T cells, or PBMCs.

From the cysteine up to the phenylalanine, the CDR3 has a length of 14 residues. Of all the DNA, just the CDR3 is kept, 42 bases in frame from base 1. From the germline V gene, CDR1 is SGHVS and CDR2 is FQNEAQ. V sheds 1 base and J sheds 3 bases, leaving 10 bases between their ends. Whole blood was collected in K2EDTA tubes by collaborating institutions according to the institutions' own protocols. For TCRbeta analysis, collaborators shipped samples in one of three forms: frozen whole blood, isolated PBMCs, or DNA extracted from either of those sample types. General conclusions and limits of the study: Clinical and demographic metadata were provided uncurated, with the amount varying by source and participant.

TCRbeta CDR3 regions were amplified from genomic DNA by means of the immunoSEQ Assay, a bias-controlled multiplex PCR. In the original analysis: The number of nucleated cells in each sample was estimated from the amplification of reference gene primers within the assay. To quantify the absolute abundance of each unique TCRbeta CDR3 rearrangement, sequence reads were collapsed and filtered. For each sample, productive Simpson clonality was calculated as the square root of Simpson's diversity index over productive rearrangements. What TCRdb holds here is the immuneACCESS table cut down to in-frame rearrangements. Part of the clones is not present; checked against another copy, under half of the missing clones reflect an unresolved V gene, and the others are unexplained. The DNA was the basis for D and trimming; V, J and clone size are from that table. Counted in this sample were about 120,000 clones; around 81% of them appeared once. The biggest ten clones account for 3.8% of the sample.

For this clone: The antigen it recognizes is unknown. Base qualities are not recorded, but no much larger clone differs from it by a single base.

Specimen: peripheral blood. The rearrangement joined TRBV7-8 to TRBJ2-7; the D gene is not confidently resolved. The origin of this receptor is a woman between 45 and 60 years old with acute or convalescent COVID-19. The nucleotide sequence reads TGTGCCAGCAGCTTAGGAACGGTAGACTACGAGCAGTACTTC. This gives the protein CASSLGTVDYEQYF. The CDR3 plus the reference TRBV7-8 and TRBJ2-7 genes for the other parts give the full variable domain: GAGVSQSPRYKVAKRGQDVALRCDPISGHVSLFWYQQALGQGPEFLTYFQNEAQLDKSGLPSDRFFAERPEGSVSTLKIQRTQQEDSAVYLCASSLGTVDYEQYFGPGTRLTVT.